This TCR beta chain is from a study of T cell changes during pregnancy in multiple sclerosis. Between the trimmed V and J ends, which lost 2 bases and 3 bases, there was a span of 10 bases. Germline assignment: CDR1 GTSNPN and CDR2 SVGIG (reference sequence). The CDR3 length is 14 residues. Repertoires were generated with immunoSEQ multiplex PCR, while TCRdb's copy carries only in-frame clones and drops some. This sample carries fewer than 30,000 clones, approximately 90% of them seen once, and the ten largest clones take 0.6% to 0.9%. The V gene is TRBV30, the J gene TRBJ2-2; TRBD1 might be the D (6 bases). This specimen consisted of CD4+ T cells from peripheral blood mononuclear cells, obtained in the first trimester of pregnancy. The clonotype comes from a female donor with multiple sclerosis, enrolled in a pregnancy study. As DNA, the CDR3 is TGTGCCTGGAGTTCCGGGACACACACCGGGGAGCTGTTTTTT. Its translation: CAWSSGTHTGELFF.